This is a list of T cell receptor beta chains from one sample in a study of T cell responses to AZD1222 COVID-19 vaccine. Repertoires were generated with immunoSEQ multiplex PCR, while TCRdb's copy carries only in-frame clones and drops some. The top ten clones hold over 1.5% of a sample with 95,000 to 150,000 clones, 92% of them seen once. Sequencing used peripheral blood, obtained on day 0 of AZD1222 vaccination. Receptor source: an adult in good health. Both conserved end residues are part of each CDR3. The D gene is left open where the match is weak. Size is omitted from some rows. Given values are once, few, many or a class for expanded clones.

J gene,V gene,clone size,D gene,CDR3 DNA,CDR3 protein
TRBJ1-1,TRBV18,once,.,TGTGCCAGCTCAGAGAGTAAAGCTTTCTTT,CASSESKAFF
TRBJ2-1,TRBV27,.,.,TGTGCCAGCAGTCCCCGGGTAGCTCCTATAGGTGAGCAGTTCTTC,CASSPRVAPIGEQFF
TRBJ2-2,TRBV21-1,.,.,TGTGCCAGCAGCCGGACAGGGGGCTCGGGGGAGCTGTTTTTT,CASSRTGGSGELFF
TRBJ2-3,TRBV28,.,TRBD2,TGTGCCAGCAGTCGACCCGGGGGGACTCCCACAGATACGCAGTATTTT,CASSRPGGTPTDTQYF
TRBJ1-5,TRBV3-1/TRBV3-2,.,.,TGTGCCAGCAGCCAAGCAGGGGACGGTCAGCCCCAGCATTTT,CASSQAGDGQPQHF
TRBJ1-5,TRBV18,.,.,TGTGCCAGCTCACCGACCGGATGGGGGCAGGGTCAGCCCCAGCATTTT,CASSPTGWGQGQPQHF
TRBJ2-7,TRBV7-9,.,.,TGTGCCAGCAGTTTCTGGGGAAACTACGAGCAGTACTTC,CASSFWGNYEQYF
TRBJ1-3,TRBV18,.,.,TGTGCCAGCTCACCCGGGCCCCACTCTGGAAACACCATATATTTT,CASSPGPHSGNTIYF
TRBJ2-7,TRBV6-5,.,TRBD1,TGTGCCAGCAGTCACACAGGGGCCTCCTACTACGAGCAGTACTTC,CASSHTGASYYEQYF
TRBJ1-1,TRBV5-5,.,TRBD1,TGTGCCAGCAGCCAGCGCTCAGGGGGGGCTTTCTTT,CASSQRSGGAFF
TRBJ1-2,TRBV19,.,.,TGTGCCAGTACCATCCCCGGGCGGTTTGCGGGCTACACCTTC,CASTIPGRFAGYTF
TRBJ1-1,TRBV12-3/TRBV12-4,.,.,TGTGCCAGCAGTTTGGAAAACACTGAAGCTTTCTTT,CASSLENTEAFF
TRBJ2-3,TRBV5-1,.,TRBD1,TGCGCCAGCAGCGGCCGGGACAGGGGCACAGATACGCAGTATTTT,CASSGRDRGTDTQYF
TRBJ2-5,TRBV19,.,TRBD2,TGTGCCAGTGGACTAGCGGGAGGAGGTTGGGACCAAGAGACCCAGTACTTC,CASGLAGGGWDQETQYF
TRBJ1-1,TRBV6-5,.,.,TGTGCCAGCCGGGAGGGCAGAAACACTGAAGCTTTCTTT,CASREGRNTEAFF
TRBJ1-3,TRBV7-6,.,.,TGTGCCAGCAGCTTAACTCACCAGAGCTCTGGAAACACCATATATTTT,CASSLTHQSSGNTIYF
TRBJ1-1,TRBV4-1,.,TRBD1,TGCGCCAGCAGCCAACCGACAGGGTACACTGAAGCTTTCTTT,CASSQPTGYTEAFF
TRBJ2-3,TRBV3-1/TRBV3-2,once,TRBD2,TGTGCCAGCAGCCAGGGAACTAGCGGGGTTGAAGATACGCAGTATTTT,CASSQGTSGVEDTQYF
TRBJ1-6,TRBV6-5,.,.,TGTGCCAGCTCGCCAGGGGAGAATTCACCCCTCCACTTT,CASSPGENSPLHF
TRBJ2-2,TRBV7-4,.,.,TGTGCCAGCAGCTTCCCCCCAGGAGACAACACCGGGGAGCTGTTTTTT,CASSFPPGDNTGELFF
TRBJ2-7,TRBV18,.,TRBD1,TGTGCCAGCTCACCTCGGACAGGGGACTTCTACGAGCAGTACTTC,CASSPRTGDFYEQYF
TRBJ2-7,TRBV25-1,many,TRBD1,TGTGCCAGCAGCGCGGACAGGGTAGGTCTCTACGAGCAGTACTTC,CASSADRVGLYEQYF